Listed below are T cell receptor beta chains from one sample, sequenced in a study of T cell changes during pregnancy in multiple sclerosis. Here immunoSEQ multiplex PCR was the method, and the copy in TCRdb shows in-frame clones only, minus some. Among 55,000 to 75,000 clones listed, 91% were seen once. The input for sequencing was peripheral blood, taken in the third trimester of pregnancy. All receptors derive from a female donor in good health, enrolled as a control in a pregnancy study. Both conserved end residues are part of each CDR3. D genes are given only for firm matches. Only some rows state a clone size, as once, few, many or a class for expanded clones.

D gene,J gene,clone size,V gene,CDR3 protein,CDR3 DNA
-,TRBJ2-6,-,TRBV10-3,CASSIGSGANVLTF,TGTGCCAGCTCGATCGGCTCTGGGGCCAACGTCCTGACTTTC
TRBD1,TRBJ1-1,once,TRBV9,CASSSDRDRVTEAFF,TGTGCCAGCAGCTCCGACCGGGACAGGGTCACTGAAGCTTTCTTT
-,TRBJ2-5,-,TRBV5-1,CASSLTLGTQYF,TGCGCCAGCAGCTTGACCCTCGGGACCCAGTACTTC
TRBD1,TRBJ2-2,-,TRBV7-9,CASSRTGAVNTGELFF,TGTGCCAGCAGCCGGACAGGGGCCGTAAACACCGGGGAGCTGTTTTTT
-,TRBJ2-3,-,TRBV5-1,CASSFGTDTQYF,TGCGCCAGCAGCTTCGGCACAGATACGCAGTATTTT
-,TRBJ1-2,-,TRBV7-9,CASSLGPYYGYTF,TGTGCCAGCAGCTTAGGTCCTTACTATGGCTACACCTTC
-,TRBJ2-3,-,TRBV19,CASSGRGANKDTQYF,TGTGCCAGTTCCGGTCGGGGGGCCAACAAGGATACGCAGTATTTT
-,TRBJ2-7,-,TRBV2,CASSEKGAGSYEQYF,TGTGCCAGCAGTGAAAAAGGGGCAGGATCCTACGAGCAGTACTTC
-,TRBJ2-1,-,TRBV5-6,CASGGSSSYNEQFF,TGTGCCAGCGGCGGGTCGAGCTCCTACAATGAGCAGTTCTTC
TRBD1,TRBJ1-2,-,TRBV27,CASSRRTGDGYTF,TGTGCCAGCAGTCGCCGGACAGGGGACGGCTACACCTTC
TRBD2,TRBJ2-1,once,TRBV6-4,CASSDSGGGASYNEQFF,TGTGCCAGCAGTGACTCAGGCGGGGGGGCCTCCTACAATGAGCAGTTCTTC
TRBD1,TRBJ1-6,-,TRBV19,CASSRATGSSPLHF,TGTGCCAGTAGCCGCGCGACAGGGTCATCACCCCTCCACTTT
-,TRBJ1-4,-,TRBV19,CASSIGGTSGEKLFF,TGTGCCAGTAGTATAGGCGGGACGTCTGGTGAAAAACTGTTTTTT
-,TRBJ2-1,-,TRBV2,CASRSGGSSDEQFF,TGTGCCAGCAGGTCGGGGGGCAGTAGCGATGAGCAGTTCTTC
TRBD1,TRBJ1-1,-,TRBV5-1,CASRVGTGYTEAFF,TGCGCCAGCAGAGTTGGGACAGGGTACACTGAAGCTTTCTTT
-,TRBJ1-1,-,TRBV5-6,CASSEGEGLNTEAFF,TGTGCCAGCAGCGAGGGGGAGGGCTTGAACACTGAAGCTTTCTTT
-,TRBJ1-2,-,TRBV4-1,CASSQVSQNGYTF,TGCGCCAGCAGCCAAGTCAGTCAGAATGGCTACACCTTC
-,TRBJ1-5,-,TRBV5-1,CASAPTNQPQHF,TGCGCCAGCGCGCCAACGAATCAGCCCCAGCATTTT
TRBD2,TRBJ2-3,-,TRBV7-2,CASSLSMAGAQYF,TGTGCCAGCAGCTTATCTATGGCGGGGGCGCAGTATTTT
TRBD2,TRBJ2-5,-,TRBV4-2,CASSTTSGGTETQYF,TGTGCCAGCAGCACAACTAGCGGGGGTACGGAGACCCAGTACTTC
TRBD1,TRBJ1-2,-,TRBV7-9,CASTILQGNYGYTF,TGTGCCAGCACCATTCTACAGGGGAACTATGGCTACACCTTC
TRBD1,TRBJ1-5,-,TRBV2,CASSLRQGVNQPQHF,TGTGCCAGCAGCCTCAGACAGGGAGTCAATCAGCCCCAGCATTTT
TRBD2,TRBJ2-2,-,TRBV9,CASSVALQAGGELFF,TGTGCCAGCAGCGTAGCTCTACAAGCGGGGGGGGAGCTGTTTTTT
-,TRBJ2-2,-,TRBV7-3,CASSSKTGELFF,TGTGCCAGCAGCTCAAAAACCGGGGAGCTGTTTTTT
-,TRBJ1-1,-,TRBV7-2,CASSLEAGITEAFF,TGTGCCAGCAGCTTAGAGGCAGGGATCACTGAAGCTTTCTTT
-,TRBJ2-3,-,TRBV28,CASSPGDTQYF,TGTGCCAGCAGTCCCGGAGATACGCAGTATTTT
-,TRBJ2-2,-,TRBV29-1,CSVEDALLGSTGELFF,TGCAGCGTTGAAGATGCCCTTTTAGGGAGCACCGGGGAGCTGTTTTTT
-,TRBJ1-1,-,TRBV27,CASSLSRGSTEAFF,TGTGCCAGCAGTTTATCGAGGGGGTCCACTGAAGCTTTCTTT
-,TRBJ1-5,-,TRBV28,CASSFLGQPQHF,TGTGCCAGCAGTTTTCTAGGTCAGCCCCAGCATTTT
-,TRBJ1-5,-,TRBV2,CASNGGRDNQPQHF,TGTGCCAGCAACGGGGGAAGGGACAATCAGCCCCAGCATTTT
TRBD1,TRBJ1-2,-,TRBV19,CASSRKQGEFGYTF,TGTGCCAGTAGTAGAAAACAGGGGGAGTTTGGCTACACCTTC
-,TRBJ2-5,-,TRBV4-3,CASRGPGSQETQYF,TGCGCCAGCAGGGGTCCCGGGAGCCAAGAGACCCAGTACTTC
TRBD1,TRBJ1-1,-,TRBV19,CASSPPDRLTMGAFF,TGTGCCAGTAGTCCCCCGGACAGGTTGACAATGGGGGCTTTCTTT
-,TRBJ1-2,-,TRBV27,CASSGGNYGYTF,TGTGCCAGCAGCGGGGGGAACTATGGCTACACCTTC
-,TRBJ1-2,-,TRBV2,CASSDSEGGIYGYTF,TGTGCCAGCAGTGATTCAGAAGGGGGTATATATGGCTACACCTTC
TRBD1,TRBJ1-1,-,TRBV29-1,CSGQTGGTEAFF,TGCAGCGGCCAGACAGGGGGTACTGAAGCTTTCTTT
-,TRBJ1-2,-,TRBV5-1,CASSLERNYGYTF,TGCGCCAGCAGCTTGGAACGGAACTATGGCTACACCTTC